This T cell receptor (beta chain) was profiled in a study of control samples from healthy donors and cancer patients (dated by TCRdb to between 2020 and 2021). About this clone itself: The antigen it binds to is not known. No much larger clone exists at a distance of one base, and base qualities are not known.

The CDR3 numbers 13 residues from cysteine through phenylalanine. Only CDR3 DNA remains: 39 bases, in frame from the first base. V is reduced by 1 base and J by 4 bases, leaving a spacing of 8 bases between them. CDR1 and CDR2 were assigned from the germline V gene (reference sequence) as GTSNPN and SVGIG. Libraries were prepared through the immunoSEQ multiplex PCR assay. TCRdb took over this immuneACCESS table, retaining in-frame rearrangements with V and J assigned. Such tables are incomplete; in checked studies, under half of the missing clones stem from an unresolved V gene, and the remainder is unexplained. This sample lists 120,000 or so clones; roughly 95% were detected once. In total, the top ten clones hold about 4% of the sample.

The sequenced material came from blood. The source of this sequence is a man aged 25-45 years in good health. The sequence links TRBV30 to TRBJ1-5, with the D gene not clear enough to name. The base sequence is TGTGCCTGGAGTGACAAGGGAAATCAGCCCCAGCATTTT. Its translation reads: CAWSDKGNQPQHF.